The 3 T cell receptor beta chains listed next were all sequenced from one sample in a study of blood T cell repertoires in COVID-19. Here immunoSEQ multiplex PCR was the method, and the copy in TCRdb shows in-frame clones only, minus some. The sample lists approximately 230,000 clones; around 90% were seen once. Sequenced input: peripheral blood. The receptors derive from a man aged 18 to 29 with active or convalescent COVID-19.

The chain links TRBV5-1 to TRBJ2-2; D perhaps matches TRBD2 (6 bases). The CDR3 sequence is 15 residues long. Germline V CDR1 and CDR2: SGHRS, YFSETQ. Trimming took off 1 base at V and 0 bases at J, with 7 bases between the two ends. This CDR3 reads CASSLWEANTGELFF. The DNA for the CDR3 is TGCGCCAGCAGCTTGTGGGAGGCGAACACCGGGGAGCTGTTTTTT.

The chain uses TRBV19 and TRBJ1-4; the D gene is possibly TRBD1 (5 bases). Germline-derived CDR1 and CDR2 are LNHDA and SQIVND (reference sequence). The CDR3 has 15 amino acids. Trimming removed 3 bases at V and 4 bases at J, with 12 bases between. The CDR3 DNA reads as TGTGCCAGTAGTATGACCGGGGGTTTTAATGAAAAACTGTTTTTT. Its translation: CASSMTGGFNEKLFF.

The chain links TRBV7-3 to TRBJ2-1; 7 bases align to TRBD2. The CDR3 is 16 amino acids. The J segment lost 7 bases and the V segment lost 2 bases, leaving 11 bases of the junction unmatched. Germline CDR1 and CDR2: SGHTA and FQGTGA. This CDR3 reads CASSLEGAGRSNEQFF. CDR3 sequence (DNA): TGTGCCAGCAGCTTAGAGGGAGCGGGGAGGAGTAATGAGCAGTTCTTC.